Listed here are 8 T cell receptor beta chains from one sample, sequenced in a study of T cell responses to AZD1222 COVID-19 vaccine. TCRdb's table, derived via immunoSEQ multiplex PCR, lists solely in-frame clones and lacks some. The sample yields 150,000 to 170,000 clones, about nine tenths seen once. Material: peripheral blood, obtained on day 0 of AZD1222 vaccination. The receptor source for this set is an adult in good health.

The CDR3 DNA sequence: TGTGCCAGCAGCCAAGATCTATCAGGGGAAGGCTACACCTTC. Its translation is CASSQDLSGEGYTF. The chain couples TRBV14 to TRBJ1-2; a possible D gene is TRBD1 (6 bases). This CDR3 has 14 residues. V was trimmed by 0 bases and J by 8 bases, leaving 13 bases between them. Germline CDR1 is SGHDN and CDR2 is FVKESK.

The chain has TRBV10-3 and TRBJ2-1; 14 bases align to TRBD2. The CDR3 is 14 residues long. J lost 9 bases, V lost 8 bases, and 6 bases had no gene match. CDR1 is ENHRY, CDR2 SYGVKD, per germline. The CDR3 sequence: CAIETSGGVTEQFF. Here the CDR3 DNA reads TGTGCCATCGAGACTAGCGGGGGGGTCACTGAGCAGTTCTTC.

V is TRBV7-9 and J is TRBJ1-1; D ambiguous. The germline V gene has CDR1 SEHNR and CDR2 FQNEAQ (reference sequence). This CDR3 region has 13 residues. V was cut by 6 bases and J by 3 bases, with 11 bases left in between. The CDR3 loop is CASRREEDTEAFF. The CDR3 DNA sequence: TGTGCCAGCAGGAGGGAAGAGGACACTGAAGCTTTCTTT.

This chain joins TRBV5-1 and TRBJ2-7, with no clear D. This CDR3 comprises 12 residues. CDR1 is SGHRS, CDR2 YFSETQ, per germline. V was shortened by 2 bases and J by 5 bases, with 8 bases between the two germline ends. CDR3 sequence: CASSLSTHEQYF. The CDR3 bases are TGCGCCAGCAGCTTATCTACCCACGAGCAGTACTTC.

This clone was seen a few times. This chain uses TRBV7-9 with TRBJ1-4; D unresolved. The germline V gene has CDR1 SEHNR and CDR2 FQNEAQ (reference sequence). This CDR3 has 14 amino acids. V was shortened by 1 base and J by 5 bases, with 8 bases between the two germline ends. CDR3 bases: TGTGCCAGCAGCTTAGTAGTTTCAAATGAAAAACTGTTTTTT. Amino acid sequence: CASSLVVSNEKLFF.

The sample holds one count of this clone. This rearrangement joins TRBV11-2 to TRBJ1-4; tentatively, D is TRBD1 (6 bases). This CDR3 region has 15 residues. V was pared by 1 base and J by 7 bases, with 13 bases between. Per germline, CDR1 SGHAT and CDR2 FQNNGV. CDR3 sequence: CASSLGGRGSEKLFF. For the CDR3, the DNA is TGTGCCAGCAGCTTAGGTGGCAGGGGATCTGAAAAACTGTTTTTT.

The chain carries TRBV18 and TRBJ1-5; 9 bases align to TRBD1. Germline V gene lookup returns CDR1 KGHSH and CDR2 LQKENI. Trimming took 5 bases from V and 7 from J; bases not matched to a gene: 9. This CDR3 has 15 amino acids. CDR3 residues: CASSATGQGRQPQHF. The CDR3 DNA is TGTGCCAGCTCAGCAACCGGACAGGGGAGGCAGCCCCAGCATTTT. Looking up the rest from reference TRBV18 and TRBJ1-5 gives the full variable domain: NAGVMQNPRHLVRRRGQEARLRCSPMKGHSHVYWYRQLPEEGLKFMVYLQKENIIDESGMPKERFSAEFPKEGPSILRIQQVVRGDSAAYFCASSATGQGRQPQHFGDGTRLSIL.

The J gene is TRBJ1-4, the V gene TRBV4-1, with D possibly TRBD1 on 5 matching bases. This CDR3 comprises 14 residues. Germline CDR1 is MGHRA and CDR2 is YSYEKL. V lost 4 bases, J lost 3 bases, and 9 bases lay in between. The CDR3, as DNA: TGCGCCAGCAGCCTCGGGACGGCTAATGAAAAACTGTTTTTT. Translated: CASSLGTANEKLFF.